This entry lists 9 T cell receptor beta chains sequenced from one sample in a study of OX40 agonist ivuxolimab in advanced cancers. Measured with immunoSEQ multiplex PCR; TCRdb has only the in-frame clones, and not every one. Among 53,000 or so clones, 84% were seen once, and the ten largest hold 0.5% to 0.7%. Here the sequenced sample was CD4+ or CD8+ T cells sorted from blood, taken in a trial of the OX40 agonist ivuxolimab. The receptors stem from an adult with an advanced solid tumor such as melanoma, head and neck, liver or kidney cancer.

This rearrangement joins TRBV9 to TRBJ2-1; TRBD1 might be the D (6 bases). The germline gives CDR1 SGDLS, CDR2 YYNGEE. The CDR3 runs to 16 residues. V gave up 0 bases and J gave up 8 bases, with 18 bases separating them. The CDR3 spells CASSVASGGGFDEQFF. The DNA for the CDR3 is TGTGCCAGCAGCGTAGCTTCGGGTGGGGGCTTTGATGAGCAGTTCTTC. Combining the CDR3 with reference TRBV9 and TRBJ2-1 gives the whole variable domain DSGVTQTPKHLITATGQRVTLRCSPRSGDLSVYWYQQSLDQGLQFLIQYYNGEERAKGNILERFSAQQFPDLHSELNLSSLELGDSALYFCASSVASGGGFDEQFFGPGTRLTVL.

The chain uses TRBV5-1 and TRBJ2-3, with TRBD2 identical over 12 bases. There are 16 residues in the CDR3. Trimming at V came to 4 bases and at J to 4 bases, leaving 7 bases not matched to a gene. Per the germline V gene, CDR1 is SGHRS and CDR2 is YFSETQ. CDR3 nucleotides: TGCGCCAGCAGCGAGCGACTAGCGGGAGTTTCAGATACGCAGTATTTT. Protein: CASSERLAGVSDTQYF.

The chain employs TRBV7-2 and TRBJ1-1, with D possibly being TRBD1 (5 bases). CDR1 and CDR2 from the germline V gene are SGHTA and FQGNSA. V lost 4 bases and J 5 bases, leaving 14 bases between the germline ends. This CDR3 has 14 amino acids. DNA for the CDR3: TGTGCCAGCAGCTGGACCTCGGGGGGAACTGAAGCTTTCTTT. Its protein is CASSWTSGGTEAFF. The variable domain in full, completed from reference TRBV7-2 and TRBJ1-1, reads GAGVSQSPSNKVTEKGKDVELRCDPISGHTALYWYRQSLGQGLEFLIYFQGNSAPDKSGLPSDRFSAERTGGSVSTLTIQRTQQEDSAVYLCASSWTSGGTEAFFGQGTRLTVV.

The rearrangement uses TRBV11-2 and TRBJ2-5; D is undetermined. There are 13 residues in the CDR3. Germline V gives CDR1 SGHAT, CDR2 FQNNGV. V shed 1 base and J shed 4 bases, with 7 bases lying between them. The CDR3 protein is CASSLARRETQYF. CDR3 coding DNA: TGTGCCAGCAGCTTAGCGCGGAGAGAGACCCAGTACTTC.

The chain carries TRBV2 and TRBJ2-3, with no clear D. The V gene lost 5 bases and the J gene lost 3 bases, with 9 bases spanning the gap. The CDR3 runs 13 residues. CDR1 is SNHLY and CDR2 is FYNNEI in the germline V gene. The CDR3 is CASSWTITDTQYF. The CDR3 coding sequence is TGTGCCAGCAGTTGGACGATTACAGATACGCAGTATTTT.

This chain links TRBV7-6 with TRBJ1-4, with 7 bases that match TRBD1. The ends lost 5 bases at V and 6 bases at J; junction bases unmatched: 3. The CDR3 is 13 residues long. CDR1 is SGHVS and CDR2 is FNYEAQ in the germline V gene. The CDR3 sequence: CASSPGTDEKLFF. DNA of the CDR3: TGTGCCAGCAGCCCCGGGACAGATGAAAAACTGTTTTTT.

The V and J genes are TRBV6-1 and TRBJ2-7; unclear D gene. The CDR3 contains 12 residues. Per the germline V gene, CDR1 is MNHNS and CDR2 is SASEGT. Trimming pared 4 bases from V and 1 base from J, leaving 5 bases between. The DNA of the CDR3 is TGTGCCAGCAGTGGGGAATCCTACGAGCAGTACTTC. As protein: CASSGESYEQYF.

The chain is built from TRBV10-3 and TRBJ2-2, with 7 bases aligning to TRBD2. Germline V gene lookup returns CDR1 ENHRY and CDR2 SYGVKD. Germline trimming cut 6 bases from V and 2 bases from J; bases unmatched to any gene: 9. This CDR3 is 16 amino acids long. CDR3 residues: CAISDWGLTNTGELFF. CDR3 coding DNA: TGTGCCATCAGCGACTGGGGACTAACTAACACCGGGGAGCTGTTTTTT.

The V and J genes are TRBV4-1 and TRBJ2-7; TRBD2 matches at 12 bases. Germline V gene sequence: CDR1 MGHRA, CDR2 YSYEKL. The CDR3 is made up of 15 amino acids. V shed 1 base, J shed 6 bases, and the junction held 4 bases outside the gene matches. CDR3 in amino acids: CASSQGLAGVSEQYF. CDR3 coding DNA: TGCGCCAGCAGCCAAGGACTAGCGGGAGTTAGCGAGCAGTACTTC.